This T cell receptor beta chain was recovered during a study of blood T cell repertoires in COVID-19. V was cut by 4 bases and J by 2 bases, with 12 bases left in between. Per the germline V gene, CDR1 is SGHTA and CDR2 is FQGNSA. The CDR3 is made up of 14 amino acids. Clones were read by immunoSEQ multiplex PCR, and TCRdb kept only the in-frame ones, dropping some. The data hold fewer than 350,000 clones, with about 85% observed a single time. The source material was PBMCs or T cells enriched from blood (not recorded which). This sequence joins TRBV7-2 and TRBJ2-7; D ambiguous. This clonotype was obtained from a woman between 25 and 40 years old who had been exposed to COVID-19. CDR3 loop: CASSSTTDTYEQYF. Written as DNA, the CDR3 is TGTGCCAGCAGCTCAACCACAGATACCTACGAGCAGTACTTC. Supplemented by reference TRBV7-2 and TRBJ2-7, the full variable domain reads GAGVSQSPSNKVTEKGKDVELRCDPISGHTALYWYRQSLGQGLEFLIYFQGNSAPDKSGLPSDRFSAERTGGSVSTLTIQRTQQEDSAVYLCASSSTTDTYEQYFGPGTRLTVT.